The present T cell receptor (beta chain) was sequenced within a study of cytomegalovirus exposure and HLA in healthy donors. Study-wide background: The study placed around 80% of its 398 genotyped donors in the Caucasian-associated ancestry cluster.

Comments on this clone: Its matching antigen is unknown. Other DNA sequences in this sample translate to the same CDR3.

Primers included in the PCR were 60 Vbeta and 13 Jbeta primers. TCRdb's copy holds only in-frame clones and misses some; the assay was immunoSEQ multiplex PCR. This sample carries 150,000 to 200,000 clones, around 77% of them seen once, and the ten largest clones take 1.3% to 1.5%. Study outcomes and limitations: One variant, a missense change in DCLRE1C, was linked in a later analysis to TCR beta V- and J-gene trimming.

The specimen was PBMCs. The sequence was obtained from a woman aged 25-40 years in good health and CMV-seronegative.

CDR3 nucleotide sequence: TGTGCCACCAGCAGAGATAGACAGACACCCTACGAGCAGTACTTC. Its protein is CATSRDRQTPYEQYF. This chain connects TRBV15 to TRBJ2-7, with a tentative D call TRBD1 (5 bases). The CDR3 totals 15 residues. V lost 0 bases, J lost 2 bases, and 11 bases lay in between. Germline CDR1 is LNHNV and CDR2 is YYDKDF (reference sequence).